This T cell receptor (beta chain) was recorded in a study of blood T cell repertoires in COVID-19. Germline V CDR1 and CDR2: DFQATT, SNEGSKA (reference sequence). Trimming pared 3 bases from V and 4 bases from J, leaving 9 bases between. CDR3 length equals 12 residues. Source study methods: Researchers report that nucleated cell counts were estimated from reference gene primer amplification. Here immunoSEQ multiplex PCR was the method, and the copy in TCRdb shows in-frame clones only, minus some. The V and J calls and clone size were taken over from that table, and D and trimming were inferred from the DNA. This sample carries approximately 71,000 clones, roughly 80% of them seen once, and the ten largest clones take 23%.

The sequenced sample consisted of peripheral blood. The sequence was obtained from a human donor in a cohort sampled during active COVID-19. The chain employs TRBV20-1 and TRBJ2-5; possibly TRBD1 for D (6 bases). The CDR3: CSASPGVETQYF. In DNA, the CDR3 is TGCAGTGCTAGTCCAGGGGTAGAGACCCAGTACTTC.